The text below deals with one TCR beta chain. The target antigen is unknown. The data originate from a study of T cell responses to AZD1222 COVID-19 vaccine. In the study overall: Second-dose schedules of about 4 or about 12 weeks were combined. Study results and limitations: Two doses of AZD1222 preceded a rise in Spike-specific TCR breadth and depth.

Some clones are missing from TCRdb's copy, which holds only in-frame ones; the method was immunoSEQ multiplex PCR. The sample shows tens of thousands of clones, 75% to 90% of them seen only once. Germline CDR1 is ENHRY and CDR2 is SYGVKD. This CDR3 contains 18 residues. The V end lost 3 bases, the J end lost 0 bases, and 20 bases lay between the germline ends. Source: peripheral blood, taken on day 0 of AZD1222 vaccination. This clonotype originated in an adult in good health. V usage is TRBV10-3 and J usage is TRBJ1-2; D call uncertain. The CDR3 DNA is TGTGCCATCAGTGAACTTGAAATCGAGCAAAATACTAACTATGGCTACACCTTC. Translated, it gives CAISELEIEQNTNYGYTF.